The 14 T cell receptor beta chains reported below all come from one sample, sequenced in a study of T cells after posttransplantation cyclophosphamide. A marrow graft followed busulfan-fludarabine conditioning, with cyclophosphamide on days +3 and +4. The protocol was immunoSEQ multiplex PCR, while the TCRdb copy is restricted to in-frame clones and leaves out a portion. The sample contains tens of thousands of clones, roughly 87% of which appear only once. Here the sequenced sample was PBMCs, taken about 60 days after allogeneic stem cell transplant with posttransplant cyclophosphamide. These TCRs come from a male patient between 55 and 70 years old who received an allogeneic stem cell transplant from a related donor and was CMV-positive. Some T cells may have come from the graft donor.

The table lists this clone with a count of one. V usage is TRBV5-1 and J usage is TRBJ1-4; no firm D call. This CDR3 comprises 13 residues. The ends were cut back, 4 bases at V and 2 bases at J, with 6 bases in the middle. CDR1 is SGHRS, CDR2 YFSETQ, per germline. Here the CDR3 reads CASSLSTNEKLFF. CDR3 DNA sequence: TGCGCCAGCAGCCTCTCTACTAATGAAAAACTGTTTTTT.

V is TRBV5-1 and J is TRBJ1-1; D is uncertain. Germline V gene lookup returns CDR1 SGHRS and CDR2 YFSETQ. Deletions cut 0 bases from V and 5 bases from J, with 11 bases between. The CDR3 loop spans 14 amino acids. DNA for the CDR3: TGCGCCAGCAGCTTGGCCACGGGTGGGACTGAAGCTTTCTTT. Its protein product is CASSLATGGTEAFF.

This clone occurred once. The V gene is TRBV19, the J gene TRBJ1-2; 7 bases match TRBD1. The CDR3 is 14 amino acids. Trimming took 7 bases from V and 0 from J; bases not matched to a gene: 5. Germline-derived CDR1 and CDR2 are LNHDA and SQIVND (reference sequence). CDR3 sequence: CASNPRGANYGYTF. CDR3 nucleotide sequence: TGTGCCAGTAACCCCAGGGGGGCTAACTATGGCTACACCTTC.

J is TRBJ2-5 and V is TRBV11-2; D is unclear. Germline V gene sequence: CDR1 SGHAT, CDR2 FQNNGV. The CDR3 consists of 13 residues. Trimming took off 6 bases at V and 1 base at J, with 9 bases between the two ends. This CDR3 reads CASRPTSQETQYF. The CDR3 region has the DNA TGTGCCAGCAGACCAACCAGCCAAGAGACCCAGTACTTC.

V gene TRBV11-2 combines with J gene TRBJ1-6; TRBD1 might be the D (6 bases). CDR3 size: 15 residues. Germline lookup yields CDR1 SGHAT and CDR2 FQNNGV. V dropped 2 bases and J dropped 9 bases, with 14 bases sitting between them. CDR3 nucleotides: TGTGCCAGCAGCTTAATGGCAGGGGTGAGTTCACCCCTCCACTTT. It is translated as CASSLMAGVSSPLHF. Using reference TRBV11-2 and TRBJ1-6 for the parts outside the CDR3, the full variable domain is EAGVAQSPRYKIIEKRQSVAFWCNPISGHATLYWYQQILGQGPKLLIQFQNNGVVDDSQLPKDRFSAERLKGVDSTLKIQPAKLEDSAVYLCASSLMAGVSSPLHFGNGTRLTVT.

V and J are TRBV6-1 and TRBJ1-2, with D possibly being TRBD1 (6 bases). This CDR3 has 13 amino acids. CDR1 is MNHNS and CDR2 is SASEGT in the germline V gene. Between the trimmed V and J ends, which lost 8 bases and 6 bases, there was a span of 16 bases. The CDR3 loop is CASEIRGLDGYTF. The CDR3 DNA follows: TGTGCCAGCGAAATCAGGGGCCTGGATGGCTACACCTTC.

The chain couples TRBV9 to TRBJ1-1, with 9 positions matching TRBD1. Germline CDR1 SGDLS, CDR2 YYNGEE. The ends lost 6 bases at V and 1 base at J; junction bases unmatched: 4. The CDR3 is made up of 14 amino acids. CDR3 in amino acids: CASNRQGGNTEAFF. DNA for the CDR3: TGTGCCAGCAACCGACAGGGGGGGAACACTGAAGCTTTCTTT.

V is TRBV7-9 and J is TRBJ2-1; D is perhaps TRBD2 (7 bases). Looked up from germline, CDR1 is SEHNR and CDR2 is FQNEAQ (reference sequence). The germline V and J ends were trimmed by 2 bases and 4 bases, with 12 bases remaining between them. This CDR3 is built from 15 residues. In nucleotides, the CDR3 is TGTGCCAGCAGCTTAACCGGGGGGCTATACAATGAGCAGTTCTTC. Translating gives CASSLTGGLYNEQFF.

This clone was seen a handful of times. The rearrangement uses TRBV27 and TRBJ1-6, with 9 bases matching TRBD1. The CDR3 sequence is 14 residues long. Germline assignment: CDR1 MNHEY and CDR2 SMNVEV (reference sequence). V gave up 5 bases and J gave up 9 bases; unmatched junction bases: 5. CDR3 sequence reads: CASSRTGVASPLHF. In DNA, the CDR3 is TGTGCCAGCAGTAGGACAGGGGTGGCTTCACCCCTCCACTTT.

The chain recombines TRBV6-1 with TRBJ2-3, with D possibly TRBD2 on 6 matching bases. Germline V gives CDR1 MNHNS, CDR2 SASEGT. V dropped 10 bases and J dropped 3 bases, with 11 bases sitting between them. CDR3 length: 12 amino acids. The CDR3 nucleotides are TGTGCCACCGGGGGTGGAACAGATACGCAGTATTTT. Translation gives CATGGGTDTQYF.

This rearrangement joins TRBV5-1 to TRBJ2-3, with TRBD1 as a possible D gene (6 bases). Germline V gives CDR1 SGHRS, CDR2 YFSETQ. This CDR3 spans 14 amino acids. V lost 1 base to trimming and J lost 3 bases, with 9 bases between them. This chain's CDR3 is CASSLLQGTDTQYF. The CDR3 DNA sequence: TGCGCCAGCAGCTTGCTACAGGGAACAGATACGCAGTATTTT.

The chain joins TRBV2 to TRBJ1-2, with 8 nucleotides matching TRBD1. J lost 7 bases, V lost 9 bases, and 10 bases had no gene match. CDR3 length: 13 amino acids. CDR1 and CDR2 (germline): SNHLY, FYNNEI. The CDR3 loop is CASQIWTGSGYTF. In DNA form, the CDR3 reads TGTGCCAGTCAGATTTGGACAGGGAGTGGCTACACCTTC. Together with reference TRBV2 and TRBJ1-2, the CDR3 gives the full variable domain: EPEVTQTPSHQVTQMGQEVILRCVPISNHLYFYWYRQILGQKVEFLVSFYNNEISEKSEIFDDQFSVERPDGSNFTLKIRSTKLEDSAMYFCASQIWTGSGYTFGSGTRLTVV.

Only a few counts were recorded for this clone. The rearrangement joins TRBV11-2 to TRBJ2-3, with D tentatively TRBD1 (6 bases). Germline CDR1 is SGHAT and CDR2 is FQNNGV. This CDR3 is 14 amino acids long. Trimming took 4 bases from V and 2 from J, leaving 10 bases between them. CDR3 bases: TGTGCCAGCAGCTACAGGGTTCCCACAGATACGCAGTATTTT. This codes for CASSYRVPTDTQYF.

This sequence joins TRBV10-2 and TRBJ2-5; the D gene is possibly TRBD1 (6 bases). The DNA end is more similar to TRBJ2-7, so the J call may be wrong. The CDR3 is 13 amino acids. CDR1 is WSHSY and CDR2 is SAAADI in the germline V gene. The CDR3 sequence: CASKPGQPYEQYF. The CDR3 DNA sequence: TGCGCCAGCAAACCGGGACAACCCTACGAGCAGTACTTC.